The 13 T cell receptor beta chains given below trace back to one sample, sequenced in a study of T cell responses to AZD1222 COVID-19 vaccine. Only in-frame clones appear in the TCRdb table, and some are missing; sequencing was by immunoSEQ multiplex PCR. The sample has roughly 150,000 clones, about nine tenths seen once. Source: peripheral blood, taken 28 days after the second AZD1222 dose. The receptors were sampled from an adult who received the AZD1222 COVID-19 vaccine.

The chain employs TRBV24-1 and TRBJ1-5; TRBD1 is a possible D gene (6 bases). Germline values: CDR1 KGHDR, CDR2 SFDVKD. The CDR3 contains 15 residues. The V end was cut by 5 bases, the J end by 6 bases, with 16 bases between. The CDR3 DNA follows: TGTGCCACCAGTGCTCCCGGGACACCGGGTCAGCCCCAGCATTTT. Residues: CATSAPGTPGQPQHF.

V and J are TRBV5-1 and TRBJ2-7; 7 bases agree with TRBD1. After removal of 0 bases from V and 2 bases from J, the junction contained 5 bases not matched to a gene. There are 15 residues in the CDR3. The germline gives CDR1 SGHRS, CDR2 YFSETQ. The CDR3 nucleotides read TGCGCCAGCAGCTTGGGGCCAGGGGGAACCTACGAGCAGTACTTC. Amino acid sequence: CASSLGPGGTYEQYF.

The chain has TRBV11-3 and TRBJ2-1; tentative D call: TRBD2 (6 bases). The V gene lost 1 base and the J gene lost 2 bases, with 9 bases spanning the gap. Germline V gene lookup returns CDR1 SGHNT and CDR2 YENEEA. The CDR3 covers 15 residues. The CDR3 nucleotides read TGTGCCAGCAGCTTAGGCGGGGTCGCCTACAATGAGCAGTTCTTC. It codes for CASSLGGVAYNEQFF.

This clone was counted a few times. This sequence joins TRBV5-6 and TRBJ2-7; D ambiguous. The CDR3 is 13 residues long. Trimming left V 0 bases short and J 4 bases short, with 8 bases between. Looked up from germline, CDR1 is SGHDT and CDR2 is YYEEEE. CDR3 sequence (DNA): TGTGCCAGCAGCTTGGCACAGAGTTACGAGCAGTACTTC. This encodes CASSLAQSYEQYF. Based on the CDR3 plus reference TRBV5-6 and TRBJ2-7, the full variable domain is DAGVTQSPTHLIKTRGQQVTLRCSPKSGHDTVSWYQQALGQGPQFIFQYYEEEERQRGNFPDRFSGHQFPNYSSELNVNALLLGDSALYLCASSLAQSYEQYFGPGTRLTVT.

The V gene is TRBV27, the J gene TRBJ2-7; D is undetermined. Trimming shortened V by 6 bases and J by 2 bases, and 11 bases separated the two germline ends. CDR1 and CDR2 from the germline V gene are MNHEY and SMNVEV (reference sequence). CDR3 size: 13 residues. DNA of the CDR3: TGTGCCAGCAGCTCACATAACCCCTACGAGCAGTACTTC. It is translated as CASSSHNPYEQYF.

The chain employs TRBV12-5 and TRBJ2-3, with TRBD2 identical over 10 bases. After removal of 6 bases from V and 6 bases from J, the junction contained 3 bases not matched to a gene. This CDR3 comprises 13 residues. Germline lookup yields CDR1 LGHNT and CDR2 FRNRAP. CDR3 protein: CASGPSGSDTQYF. The CDR3 coding sequence is TGTGCTAGTGGACCTAGCGGGAGTGATACGCAGTATTTT.

This clone was observed a single time. The chain employs TRBV9 and TRBJ2-1, with TRBD2 identical over 12 bases. Germline assignment: CDR1 SGDLS and CDR2 YYNGEE. The CDR3 runs 15 residues. V shed 3 bases and J 7 bases; nucleotides not matched to a gene: 5. The CDR3 nucleotides read TGTGCCAGCAGCGCGACTAGCGGGAGCTGGAATGAGCAGTTCTTC. Its protein product is CASSATSGSWNEQFF. Complete variable domain (other parts from reference TRBV9 and TRBJ2-1): DSGVTQTPKHLITATGQRVTLRCSPRSGDLSVYWYQQSLDQGLQFLIQYYNGEERAKGNILERFSAQQFPDLHSELNLSSLELGDSALYFCASSATSGSWNEQFFGPGTRLTVL.

This clone was picked up a small number of times. The chain is built from TRBV20-1 and TRBJ1-5, with 7 bases fitting TRBD1. J gave up 4 bases and V 3 bases, and 6 bases lay outside the gene matches. Germline V lookup: CDR1 DFQATT, CDR2 SNEGSKA (reference sequence). The CDR3 is 14 residues long. The CDR3 nucleotides are TGCAGTGCTAGTGAGGGGGCACGGAATCAGCCCCAGCATTTT. It encodes CSASEGARNQPQHF.

The V call is TRBV5-3, the J call TRBJ2-7; 10 nucleotides line up with TRBD2. TRBV5-3 is an open reading frame whose function is uncertain. The length of the CDR3 is 15 residues. V gave up 0 bases and J gave up 7 bases; unmatched junction bases: 7. CDR3 sequence (DNA): TGTGCCAGAAGCTTGGGAGCGGGAGGGCCGCGGGAGCAGTACTTC. Protein: CARSLGAGGPREQYF.

This clone ranks as large. The chain combines TRBV11-2 with TRBJ2-2; D might be TRBD2 (6 bases). Germline values: CDR1 SGHAT, CDR2 FQNNGV. This CDR3 spans 14 amino acids. V lost 4 bases and J lost 4, with 10 bases in between. The CDR3 bases are TGTGCCAGCAGCTCGGCGGGGTCCACCGGGGAGCTGTTTTTT. It codes for CASSSAGSTGELFF. The complete variable domain, with remaining parts taken from reference TRBV11-2 and TRBJ2-2, reads EAGVAQSPRYKIIEKRQSVAFWCNPISGHATLYWYQQILGQGPKLLIQFQNNGVVDDSQLPKDRFSAERLKGVDSTLKIQPAKLEDSAVYLCASSSAGSTGELFFGEGSRLTVL.

This clone has just one count. The chain joins TRBV2 to TRBJ2-3; 7 positions match TRBD2. J lost 2 bases, V lost 6 bases, and 8 bases had no gene match. The CDR3 sequence is 15 residues long. Germline CDR1 reads SNHLY; CDR2 reads FYNNEI. The CDR3 here is CASRLSGTNTDTQYF. CDR3 sequence (DNA): TGTGCCAGCAGGCTAAGCGGGACTAACACAGATACGCAGTATTTT.

The rearrangement joins TRBV7-2 to TRBJ1-1; D remains unclear. V dropped 0 bases and J dropped 5 bases, with 13 bases sitting between them. The CDR3 consists of 15 residues. Germline V lookup: CDR1 SGHTA, CDR2 FQGNSA. CDR3 bases: TGTGCCAGCAGCTTAGCGCCCTTCGGGAGGACTGAAGCTTTCTTT. Residues: CASSLAPFGRTEAFF.

The J gene is TRBJ1-2, the V gene TRBV29-1, with D unclear. This CDR3 has 12 residues. With 5 bases removed from V and 3 bases from J, the gap between germline ends came to 10 bases. The germline V gene encodes CDR1 SQVTM and CDR2 ANQGSEA. CDR3 loop: CSVNRGDYGYTF. As DNA, the CDR3 is TGCAGCGTTAACAGAGGAGACTATGGCTACACCTTC.